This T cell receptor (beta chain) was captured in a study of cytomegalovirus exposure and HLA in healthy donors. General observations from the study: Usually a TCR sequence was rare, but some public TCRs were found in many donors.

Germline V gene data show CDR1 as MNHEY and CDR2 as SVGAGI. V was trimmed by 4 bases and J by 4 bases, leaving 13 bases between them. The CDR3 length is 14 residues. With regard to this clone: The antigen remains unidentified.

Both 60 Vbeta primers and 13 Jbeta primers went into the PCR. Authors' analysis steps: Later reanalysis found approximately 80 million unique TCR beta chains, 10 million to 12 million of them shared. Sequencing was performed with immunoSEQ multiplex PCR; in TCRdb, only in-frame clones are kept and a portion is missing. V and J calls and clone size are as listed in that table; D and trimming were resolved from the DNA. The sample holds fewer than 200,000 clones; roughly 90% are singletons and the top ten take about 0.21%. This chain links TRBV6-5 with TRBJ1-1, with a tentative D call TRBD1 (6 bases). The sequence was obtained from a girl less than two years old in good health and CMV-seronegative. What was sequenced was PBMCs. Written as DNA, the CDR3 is TGTGCCAGCAGTTCCGAGCAGGGGACCACTGAAGCTTTCTTT. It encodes CASSSEQGTTEAFF.